The source of this T cell receptor beta chain is a study of cytomegalovirus exposure and HLA in healthy donors. This clone was detected a few times. The donors were healthy bone marrow donors. The PCR employed 60 Vbeta primers together with 13 Jbeta primers. TCRdb's copy holds only in-frame clones and misses some; the assay was immunoSEQ multiplex PCR. The data hold about 140,000 clones, with around 77% observed a single time. The CDR3 runs to 17 residues. Germline CDR1 is LNHNV and CDR2 is YYDKDF (reference sequence). The V gene end was trimmed by 4 bases and the J gene end by 4 bases; junction bases not matched to a gene: 10.

Input material: PBMCs. The clonotype originates from a man in his thirties or forties in good health. V is TRBV15 and J is TRBJ1-4, with TRBD1 identical over 9 bases. The CDR3 nucleotides read TGTGCCACCAGCAAGGGGGGACAGGGTTGGGGTAATGAAAAACTGTTTTTT. Protein: CATSKGGQGWGNEKLFF.